This T cell receptor beta chain was observed in a study of response to subunit inactivated influenza vaccine. The CDR3 is 15 residues long. Germline CDR1 and CDR2: DFQATT and SNEGSKA (reference sequence). Trimming stripped 6 bases from V and 2 bases from J, with 17 bases between. One entry per CDR3 protein results from TCRdb running MiXCR on the RT-PCR reads. The sample shows about 190,000 distinct CDR3 sequences, 14% of them seen only once. The chain couples TRBV20-1 to TRBJ2-1; no clear D gene. This sequence was found in a man aged 45 to 65 who received an inactivated influenza vaccine. Specimen: CD8+ T cells sorted from PBMCs, collected 5 days after vaccination. This CDR3 reads CSARMYGIPYNEQFF. CDR3 sequence (DNA): TGCAGTGCACGGATGTATGGCATACCCTACAATGAGCAGTTCTTC.